Below, 22 T cell receptor beta chains from the same sample are listed, as sequenced in a study of blood T cell repertoires in COVID-19. Libraries were prepared by immunoSEQ multiplex PCR; TCRdb keeps only in-frame clonotypes and omits some of them. The sample records some 240,000 clones, approximately 84% being singletons. The sample consisted of PBMCs or T cells enriched from blood (not recorded which). These receptors were collected from a man in his forties or fifties who had recovered from COVID-19.

J is TRBJ2-7 and V is TRBV18; D is unresolved. V lost 6 bases to trimming and J lost 2 bases, with 14 bases between them. CDR3 length equals 14 residues. Germline CDR1 is KGHSH and CDR2 is LQKENI. CDR3 nucleotide sequence: TGTGCCAGCTCTCCCAAGGCGGTCGCCTACGAGCAGTACTTC. This gives the protein CASSPKAVAYEQYF.

The chain has TRBV21-1 and TRBJ2-3; the D segment call TRBD1 is taken from the table without a DNA check. TRBV21-1 is a documented pseudogene. The CDR3 loop spans 16 amino acids. Written as DNA, the CDR3 is TGTGCCAGCAGATCGAACAGGCGTAAAGGGGCAGATACGCAGTATTTT. Protein: CASRSNRRKGADTQYF.

The J gene is TRBJ1-1, the V gene TRBV6-2 or TRBV6-3; 9 bases agree with TRBD1. After removal of 4 bases from V and 6 bases from J, the junction contained 9 bases not matched to a gene. The CDR3 runs to 15 residues. Germline CDR1 reads MNHEY; CDR2 reads SVGEGT. CDR3 loop: CASSSTGGGYAEAFF. The CDR3 region has the DNA TGTGCCAGCAGTTCTACAGGGGGCGGGTACGCTGAAGCTTTCTTT.

The genes are TRBV19 and TRBJ2-2; D is ambiguous. The CDR3 covers 17 residues. V was pared by 5 bases and J by 0 bases, with 16 bases between. CDR1 is LNHDA, CDR2 SQIVND, per germline (reference sequence). CDR3 protein: CASSALPRSTNTGELFF. The CDR3 DNA reads as TGTGCCAGTAGTGCACTACCGAGGAGTACGAACACCGGGGAGCTGTTTTTT.

The chain recombines TRBV6-2 or TRBV6-3 with TRBJ2-7; D perhaps matches TRBD1 (5 bases). This CDR3 comprises 13 residues. The V end lost 5 bases, the J end lost 1 base, and 9 bases lay between the germline ends. The V gene's germline CDR1 is MNHEY and CDR2 SVGEGT. DNA for the CDR3: TGTGCCAGCAGTATCAGGGATTCCTACGAGCAGTACTTC. Translation: CASSIRDSYEQYF.

The chain employs TRBV27 and TRBJ1-2; D gene uncertain. The V end was cut by 5 bases, the J end by 1 base, with 17 bases between. CDR1 is MNHEY and CDR2 is SMNVEV in the germline V gene (reference sequence). This CDR3 is 16 amino acids long. The DNA of the CDR3 is TGTGCCAGCAGTCCCCTGAGCGGAAGACTTAACTATGGCTACACCTTC. Translation: CASSPLSGRLNYGYTF.

V and J are TRBV5-1 and TRBJ2-5; TRBD1 matches 7 bases. The CDR3 runs 15 residues. J was trimmed by 2 bases and V by 4 bases; bases with no gene match: 8. CDR1 is SGHRS and CDR2 is YFSETQ in the germline V gene. The CDR3 DNA sequence: TGCGCCAGCAGCACCGGGACAGACTTACAAGAGACCCAGTACTTC. This codes for CASSTGTDLQETQYF.

In its sample, this clone was seen once. This chain links TRBV3-1 (or the pseudogene TRBV3-2) with TRBJ2-5, with 7 bases fitting TRBD1. CDR3 length equals 14 residues. The V segment lost 4 bases and the J segment 5 bases; nucleotides outside the gene matches: 7. The germline V gene has CDR1 LGHDT and CDR2 YNNKEL (reference sequence). The CDR3 here is CASSPTGVGETQYF. DNA for the CDR3: TGTGCCAGCAGCCCCACAGGGGTAGGCGAGACCCAGTACTTC.

This clone appeared a few times. The rearrangement links TRBV10-3 to TRBJ1-4, with a possible D match to TRBD1 (5 bases). Germline CDR1 is ENHRY and CDR2 is SYGVKD. This CDR3 spans 12 amino acids. V lost 10 bases to trimming and J lost 6 bases, with 12 bases between them. CDR3 residues: CATHQGDEKLFF. CDR3 nucleotide sequence: TGTGCCACGCACCAAGGGGATGAAAAACTGTTTTTT.

The CDR3 is CASSPYERPKATNEKLFF. CDR3 coding DNA: TGTGCCAGCTCACCCTACGAGAGGCCTAAAGCAACTAATGAAAAACTGTTTTTT. V is TRBV18 and J is TRBJ1-4; D gene unclear. The germline CDR1 and CDR2 sequences are KGHSH and LQKENI. The ends were cut back, 3 bases at V and 0 bases at J, with 17 bases in the middle. The length of the CDR3 is 18 residues.

This clone was seen a single time. This chain joins TRBV3-1 (or the pseudogene TRBV3-2) and TRBJ2-1, with 10 bases fitting TRBD2. Germline V gene lookup returns CDR1 LGHDT and CDR2 YNNKEL (reference sequence). V shed 3 bases and J 8 bases; nucleotides not matched to a gene: 13. This CDR3 is built from 17 residues. CDR3 sequence reads: CASSHLEGAGGFHEQFF. For the CDR3, the DNA is TGTGCCAGCAGCCACCTGGAAGGAGCGGGGGGGTTCCATGAGCAGTTCTTC.

DNA for the CDR3: TGCACCAGCGGGACCCAGGGGGTCGGCAGTCAGCCCCAGCATTTT. As protein: CTSGTQGVGSQPQHF. The gene calls are TRBV1 and TRBJ1-5; whether TRBD1, the table's D call, matches the DNA was not checked. TRBV1 counts as a pseudogene. The CDR3 is 15 amino acids.

The chain links TRBV6-1 to TRBJ2-3, with D possibly TRBD1 on 6 matching bases. CDR3 length: 17 amino acids. CDR1 and CDR2 from the germline V gene are MNHNS and SASEGT. Between the trimmed V and J ends, which lost 3 bases and 1 base, there was a span of 17 bases. The CDR3 protein is CASSDYPRGGGTDTQYF. CDR3 in DNA: TGTGCCAGCAGTGATTACCCCAGGGGCGGAGGCACAGATACGCAGTATTTT.

The CDR3 sequence: CASSFSGDWSSYNEQFF. DNA for the CDR3: TGTGCCAGCAGCTTCAGCGGGGATTGGAGCTCCTACAATGAGCAGTTCTTC. The V gene is TRBV9, the J gene TRBJ2-1; the match to TRBD2 covers 7 bases. The CDR3 spans 17 residues. Unmatched junction bases numbered 10, after V lost 4 bases and J lost 0 bases. Germline V lookup: CDR1 SGDLS, CDR2 YYNGEE.

This chain connects TRBV19 to TRBJ2-1; 10 nucleotides align to TRBD1. V was pared by 5 bases and J by 4 bases, with 5 bases of the junction left unmatched. The germline V gene encodes CDR1 LNHDA and CDR2 SQIVND (reference sequence). The CDR3 has 15 residues. CDR3: CASSPRQGAYNEQFF. The CDR3 DNA sequence: TGTGCCAGTAGTCCCCGACAGGGGGCTTACAATGAGCAGTTCTTC.

The chain uses TRBV19 and TRBJ2-1; 13 bases align to TRBD2. The CDR3 length is 17 residues. V dropped 7 bases and J dropped 8; count of bases not matched to a gene: 14. Germline V gene data show CDR1 as LNHDA and CDR2 as SQIVND (reference sequence). CDR3 in amino acids: CASTGRRTSGSPHEQFF. The CDR3 DNA reads as TGTGCCAGTACGGGGCGCAGGACTAGCGGGAGCCCGCATGAGCAGTTCTTC. Using reference TRBV19 and TRBJ2-1 for the parts outside the CDR3, the full variable domain is DGGITQSPKYLFRKEGQNVTLSCEQNLNHDAMYWYRQDPGQGLRLIYYSQIVNDFQKGDIAEGYSVSREKKESFPLTVTSAQKNPTAFYLCASTGRRTSGSPHEQFFGPGTRLTVL.

This chain links TRBV28 with TRBJ2-2; tentatively, D is TRBD1 (6 bases). There are 15 residues in the CDR3. With 5 bases removed from V and 4 bases from J, the gap between germline ends came to 14 bases. CDR1 is MDHEN and CDR2 is SYDVKM in the germline V gene. The CDR3 DNA sequence: TGTGCCAGCAGTCAGAGGGGGTTAGGCACCGGGGAGCTGTTTTTT. Protein sequence: CASSQRGLGTGELFF.

This clone was recorded once. V is TRBV18 and J is TRBJ1-1, with 9 bases aligning to TRBD1. J gave up 1 base and V 2 bases, and 5 bases lay outside the gene matches. Germline V lookup: CDR1 KGHSH, CDR2 LQKENI. This CDR3 is built from 16 residues. CDR3 loop: CASSPRTGVRNTEAFF. The CDR3 nucleotides read TGTGCCAGCTCACCAAGGACAGGGGTTAGGAACACTGAAGCTTTCTTT.

The chain recombines TRBV5-1 with TRBJ2-2; TRBD1 matches at 9 bases. The ends lost 1 base at V and 6 bases at J; junction bases unmatched: 4. Per germline, CDR1 SGHRS and CDR2 YFSETQ. The CDR3 is made up of 15 amino acids. CDR3 residues: CASSLTQGAAGELFF. CDR3 coding DNA: TGCGCCAGCAGCTTGACACAGGGGGCGGCCGGGGAGCTGTTTTTT.

In regard to this clone: Other DNA sequences in the same sample also yield this CDR3. The J gene is TRBJ2-1, the V gene TRBV20-1; no clear D. This CDR3 is built from 10 residues. Trimming removed 6 bases at V and 8 bases at J, with 8 bases between. Germline V CDR1 and CDR2: DFQATT, SNEGSKA (reference sequence). DNA of the CDR3: TGCAGTGCATCCGGTGATGAGCAGTTCTTC. Residues: CSASGDEQFF.

The chain carries TRBV10-3 and TRBJ1-2, with 8 bases matching TRBD1. Germline V CDR1 and CDR2: ENHRY, SYGVKD. With 4 bases clipped from V and 3 bases from J, the junction kept 4 bases outside the gene matches. This CDR3 has 14 amino acids. The CDR3 here is CAISGMTGDYGYTF. CDR3 in DNA: TGTGCCATCAGTGGGATGACAGGGGACTATGGCTACACCTTC.

This chain joins TRBV16 and TRBJ2-6; TRBD2 is a possible D gene (5 bases). The V and J ends lost 2 bases and 2 bases respectively, with 16 bases between them. Germline CDR1 and CDR2: KGHSY and FQNENV. This CDR3 spans 18 amino acids. CDR3 amino acids: CASSQKITGNAGANVLTF. The DNA of the CDR3 is TGTGCCAGCAGCCAAAAGATCACGGGGAATGCTGGGGCCAACGTCCTGACTTTC.